Reported below is one T cell receptor beta chain. This sample was included in a study of blood T cell repertoires in COVID-19. Study-level background: The study drew acute and convalescent COVID-19 samples from the United States, Italy and Spain. PBMCs, B-cell-depleted T cells, or T cells were the source of the cDNA or gDNA that made up the material.

Per the germline V gene, CDR1 is LGHNA and CDR2 is YNFKEQ. This CDR3 region has 15 residues. Losses at the gene ends were 4 bases for V and 1 base for J; bases not matched to a gene: 5. Original data processing: For nucleated cells, counts were estimated from reference gene primer amplification. The method was immunoSEQ multiplex PCR; TCRdb's version includes in-frame clones alone and lacks a portion of them. D and trimming come from the DNA, and the V and J calls and clone size come from that table. Of about 86,000 clones listed, approximately 88% are singletons. The chain couples TRBV4-2 to TRBJ2-5; 8 bases line up with TRBD1. This receptor was taken from an elderly woman with active or convalescent COVID-19. Material: peripheral blood. The CDR3 DNA sequence: TGTGCCAGCAGCCCCCCCGGACAGGGCCAAGAGACCCAGTACTTC. It yields the protein CASSPPGQGQETQYF.